These T cell receptor beta chains were read from a single sample in a study of vaccination and CD4 T cells after COVID-19. TCRdb fed the PCR reads into MiXCR, producing one record per CDR3 protein. The sample has 7,000 or so distinct CDR3 sequences, 74% seen once; the top ten hold 25% to 40%. The antigens for these receptors are not known. The sequencing sample was made of CD4+ T cells from blood, cultured in vitro. Receptors originate from a human donor who had recovered from COVID-19. Each CDR3 is given with its conserved first and last residue. A D gene is named only where the DNA matches it firmly. Clone size is not always given. Where it is, it says once, few, many or a class for expanded clones.

TGTGCCAGCAGCTTAGTCGGTAGCGGGATCGTAACAGATACGCAGTATTTT CASSLVGSGIVTDTQYF TRBJ2-3 - TRBV7-6 TRBD2
TGTGCCAGTAGCCCGGGCCGAATTCCTTATGGCTACACCTTC CASSPGRIPYGYTF TRBJ1-2 - TRBV19 -
TGTGCCAGCAGTTACTCGAGTTTACAGGGAGTCTATGGCTACACCTTC CASSYSSLQGVYGYTF TRBJ1-2 once TRBV6-5 -
TGTGCCAGCGGGGGGAGTTCCCCCTACTACGAGCAGTACTTC CASGGSSPYYEQYF TRBJ2-7 few TRBV2 -
TGTGCCAGCAGTTACCCGGGAGGGGGCGACTATGGCTACACCTTC CASSYPGGGDYGYTF TRBJ1-2 once TRBV6-5 TRBD1
TGTGCCTGGAGTCCGGACAGGGTCGTCCAGCATTTT CAWSPDRVVQHF TRBJ1-5 - TRBV30 TRBD1
TGTGCCAGCAGCTCTCGGGGGGGCCCTTCAGATACGCAGTATTTT CASSSRGGPSDTQYF TRBJ2-3 - TRBV11-3 TRBD2
TGTGCCAGCAGCTTAGGTGCAACGGGGGTAAACGAGCAGTACTTC CASSLGATGVNEQYF TRBJ2-7 - TRBV11-2 -
TGTGCCATCAGTCAAGACAGGGAGATCAGCTATGGCTACACCTTC CAISQDREISYGYTF TRBJ1-2 few TRBV10-3 TRBD1
TGCAGGGCAGGGGGTTTTTCCCCTGAAGCTTTCTTT CRAGGFSPEAFF TRBJ1-1 - TRBV20-1 TRBD1
TGTGCCACCAGCAGGGGGTATGGGGCCGGGGGTACGCAGTATTTT CATSRGYGAGGTQYF TRBJ2-3 - TRBV15 -
TGTGCCAGCAGGGGGACTGCCTCCCTGGGGGAACTGTTTTTT CASRGTASLGELFF TRBJ1-4 - TRBV2 -
TGCAGTGCTAGGACAACGAACACTGAAGCTTTCTTT CSARTTNTEAFF TRBJ1-1 - TRBV20-1 -
TGTGCCTGGACTCCCGGGACTCAGGGGACCGGGGAGCTGTTTTTT CAWTPGTQGTGELFF TRBJ2-2 - TRBV30 -
TGTGCCTGGAGTGCCCGGACAGAGCTAAGCTCCTATAATTCACCCCTCCACTTT CAWSARTELSSYNSPLHF TRBJ1-6 - TRBV30 -
TGTGCCAGCAAAGCTCAGGGCCTTGAACAGCCCCAGCATTTT CASKAQGLEQPQHF TRBJ1-5 - TRBV2 -
TGTGCCAGCAGCTCCGGGATAGGAAGGGCAGAGACCCAGTACTTC CASSSGIGRAETQYF TRBJ2-5 few TRBV11-2 -
TGCGCCAGCAGCGCCTCCCGGGGACAGGGTCGGAAAATGGACACTGAAGCTTTCTTT CASSASRGQGRKMDTEAFF TRBJ1-1 - TRBV5-1 TRBD1
TGCAGTGCTAGAGATCAAGGACGGCTGAACACTGAAGCTTTCTTT CSARDQGRLNTEAFF TRBJ1-1 - TRBV20-1 -
TGTGCCAGTAGTATCGGACAGGGTGATCAGCCCCAGCATTTT CASSIGQGDQPQHF TRBJ1-5 - TRBV19 TRBD1
TGCAGTGCTAGACGGCAGGCGAACACTGAAGCTTTCTTT CSARRQANTEAFF TRBJ1-1 - TRBV20-1 -
TGTGCCATCAGTCGGGAGGCAGGGTTGGCGTACTTC CAISREAGLAYF TRBJ2-7 - TRBV10-3 TRBD2
TGCAGTGCTAATTATCCTAGCGGGAGGTATGAGCAGTTCTTC CSANYPSGRYEQFF TRBJ2-1 - TRBV20-1 TRBD2
TGCAGTGCACCAAGCGTGGTGGATGGAAACACCATATATTTT CSAPSVVDGNTIYF TRBJ1-3 - TRBV20-1 -
TGTGCCAGCACCCTAGAGGGGGCGGACACTGAAGCTTTCTTT CASTLEGADTEAFF TRBJ1-1 - TRBV2 TRBD1
TGTGCCAGCAACATAGGACTAGCTGGGGAAGAGACCCAGTACTTC CASNIGLAGEETQYF TRBJ2-5 - TRBV6-1 TRBD2
TGCAGTGCTAGTACAGGGGGCGATAGATCACCCCTCCACTTT CSASTGGDRSPLHF TRBJ1-6 - TRBV20-1 TRBD1
TGTGCCAGCAGCTTAGTCGGACAGCGCACAGATACGCAGTATTTT CASSLVGQRTDTQYF TRBJ2-3 few TRBV11-3 -
TGTGCCACCAGCAGACCAATTAAGGGACAGGGGAACACTGAAGCTTTCTTT CATSRPIKGQGNTEAFF TRBJ1-1 - TRBV15 TRBD1
TGTGCCAGTAGCCAAACGAGGCTAGGTCAGCCCCAGCATTTT CASSQTRLGQPQHF TRBJ1-5 - TRBV19 -
TGTGCCAGCAGTTTACACCGGTGGGGAGTGGAAACCGGGGAGCTGTTTTTC CASSLHRWGVETGELFF TRBJ2-2 - TRBV28 -
TGCAGTGCCCATCTGCCGGGACTAGGATCTCACAATGAGCAGTTCTTC CSAHLPGLGSHNEQFF TRBJ2-1 - TRBV20-1 TRBD2